These 8 T cell receptor beta chains were sequenced from one sample in a study of circulating and synovial CD4+ cells in juvenile arthritis. Measured with immunoSEQ multiplex PCR; TCRdb has only the in-frame clones, and not every one. The sample lists 30,000 to 40,000 clones; around 96% were seen once. Sample: CD4+ T cells from blood. These receptors came from a human donor with juvenile idiopathic arthritis.

The chain couples TRBV5-1 to TRBJ1-1; TRBD1 aligns across 7 bases. The CDR3 length is 15 residues. The V and J ends lost 7 bases and 1 base, in that order; junction bases with no gene match: 10. Germline lookup yields CDR1 SGHRS and CDR2 YFSETQ. CDR3 DNA: TGCGCCAGCCTAAGACAGGGCGGGCAGAACACTGAAGCTTTCTTT. Translation gives CASLRQGGQNTEAFF.

A note on this clone: Relative to the germline gene, one junction end is altered; a read error may explain this. This sample includes further DNA sequences coding for the same CDR3. The chain couples TRBV29-1 to TRBJ1-6; the match to TRBD1 covers 7 bases. From germline, CDR1 is SQVTM and CDR2 ANQGSEA. The CDR3 is 13 amino acids. CDR3 bases: TGCAGCGTGGGACAGAGTACTAATTCCCCCCTCCACTTT. It encodes CSVGQSTNSPLHF.

V is TRBV7-2 and J is TRBJ1-5, with 9 bases that match TRBD1. From germline, CDR1 is SGHTA and CDR2 FQGNSA. The CDR3 extends over 18 amino acids. Trimming at V came to 0 bases and at J to 0 bases, leaving 6 bases not matched to a gene. The CDR3 region is CASSLAGTGIGSNQPQHF. DNA of the CDR3: TGTGCCAGCAGCTTAGCGGGGACAGGGATCGGTAGCAATCAGCCCCAGCATTTT.

CDR3 amino acids: CASSLGQNQPQHF. The CDR3 nucleotides are TGCGCCAGCAGCTTGGGACAGAATCAGCCCCAGCATTTT. The chain has TRBV5-1 and TRBJ1-5, with D possibly TRBD1 on 5 matching bases. The ends were cut back, 0 bases at V and 4 bases at J, with 5 bases in the middle. Per germline, CDR1 SGHRS and CDR2 YFSETQ. There are 13 residues in the CDR3.

V is TRBV6-4 and J is TRBJ2-2; maybe TRBD2 (6 bases). The CDR3 consists of 16 residues. The V gene's germline CDR1 is MRHNA and CDR2 SNTAGT. Trimming took off 3 bases at V and 0 bases at J, with 11 bases between the two ends. The CDR3 is CASSDFGGANTGELFF. The CDR3 coding sequence is TGTGCCAGCAGTGATTTTGGAGGGGCGAACACCGGGGAGCTGTTTTTT.

The V gene is TRBV10-3, the J gene TRBJ2-5; D call uncertain. The V gene lost 3 bases and the J gene lost 5 bases, with 4 bases spanning the gap. Germline V gene sequence: CDR1 ENHRY, CDR2 SYGVKD. The CDR3 is 11 residues long. The CDR3: CAISETETQYF. In DNA, the CDR3 is TGTGCCATCAGTGAAACTGAGACCCAGTACTTC.

This clone was observed once. The chain carries TRBV30 and TRBJ1-5; a possible D gene is TRBD1 (5 bases). Trimming took off 3 bases at V and 0 bases at J, with 9 bases between the two ends. Germline V gene sequence: CDR1 GTSNPN, CDR2 SVGIG (reference sequence). This CDR3 contains 14 residues. The CDR3 sequence: CAWSADSSNQPQHF. CDR3 DNA: TGTGCCTGGAGCGCCGACAGTAGCAATCAGCCCCAGCATTTT.

The chain joins TRBV5-6 to TRBJ1-5, with D possibly matching TRBD1 (5 bases). Between the trimmed V and J ends, which lost 2 bases and 6 bases, there was a span of 15 bases. The CDR3 has 15 amino acids. Germline V CDR1 and CDR2: SGHDT, YYEEEE. In DNA, the CDR3 is TGTGCCAGCAGCTTATCCGGGGGTAATAGTCAGCCCCAGCATTTT. This gives the protein CASSLSGGNSQPQHF.